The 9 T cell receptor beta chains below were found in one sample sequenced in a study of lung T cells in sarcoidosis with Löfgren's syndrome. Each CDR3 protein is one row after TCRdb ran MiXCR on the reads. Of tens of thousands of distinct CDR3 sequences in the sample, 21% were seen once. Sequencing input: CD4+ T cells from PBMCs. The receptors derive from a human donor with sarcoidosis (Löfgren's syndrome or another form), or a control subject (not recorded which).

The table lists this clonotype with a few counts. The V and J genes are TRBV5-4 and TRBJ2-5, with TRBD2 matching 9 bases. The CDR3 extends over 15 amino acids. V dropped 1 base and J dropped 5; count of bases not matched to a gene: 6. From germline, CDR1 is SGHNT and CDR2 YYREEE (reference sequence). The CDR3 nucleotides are TGTGCCAGCAGCTTGCGGGCGGGGGGGCCCGAGACCCAGTACTTC. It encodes CASSLRAGGPETQYF.

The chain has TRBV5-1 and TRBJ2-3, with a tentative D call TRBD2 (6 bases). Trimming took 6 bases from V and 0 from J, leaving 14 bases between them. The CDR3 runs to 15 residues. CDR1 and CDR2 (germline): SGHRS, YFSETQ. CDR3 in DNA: TGCGCCAGCAAGGATAGCGGAACTAGCACAGATACGCAGTATTTT. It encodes CASKDSGTSTDTQYF.

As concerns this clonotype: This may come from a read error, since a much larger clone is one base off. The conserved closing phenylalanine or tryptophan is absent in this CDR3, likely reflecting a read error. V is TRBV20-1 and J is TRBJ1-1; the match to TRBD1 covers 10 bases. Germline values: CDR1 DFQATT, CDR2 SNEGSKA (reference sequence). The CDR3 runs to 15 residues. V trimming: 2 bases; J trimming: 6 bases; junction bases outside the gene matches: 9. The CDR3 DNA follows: TGCAGTGCTAGAAAACCGGGACAGGGGTCCCCTGAAGCTTTCTCT. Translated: CSARKPGQGSPEAFS.

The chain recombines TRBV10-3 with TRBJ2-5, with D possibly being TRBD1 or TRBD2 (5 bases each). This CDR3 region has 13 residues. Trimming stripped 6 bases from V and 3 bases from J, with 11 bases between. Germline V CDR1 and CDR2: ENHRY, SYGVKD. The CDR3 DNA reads TGTGCCATCAGGGCAGGGACGGAAGAGACCCAGTACTTC. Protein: CAIRAGTEETQYF.

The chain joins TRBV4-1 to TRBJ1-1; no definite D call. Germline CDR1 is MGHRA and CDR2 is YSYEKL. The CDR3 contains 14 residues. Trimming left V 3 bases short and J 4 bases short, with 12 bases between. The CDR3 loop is CASSHPAVSTEAFF. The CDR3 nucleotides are TGCGCCAGCAGCCATCCGGCGGTCAGCACTGAAGCTTTCTTT.

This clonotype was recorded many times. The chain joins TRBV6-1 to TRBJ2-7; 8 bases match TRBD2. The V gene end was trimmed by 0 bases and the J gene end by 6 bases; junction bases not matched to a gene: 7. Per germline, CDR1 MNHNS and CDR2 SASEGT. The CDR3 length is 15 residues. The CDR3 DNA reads TGTGCCAGCAGTGAAGCGCGGGGGGCTAGCGGCGAGCAGTACGTC. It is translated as CASSEARGASGEQYV.

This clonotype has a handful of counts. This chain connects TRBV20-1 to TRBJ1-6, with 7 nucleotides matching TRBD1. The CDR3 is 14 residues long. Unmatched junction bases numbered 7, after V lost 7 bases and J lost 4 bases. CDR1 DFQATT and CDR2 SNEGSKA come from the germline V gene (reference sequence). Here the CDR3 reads CSVTGPGYNSPLHF. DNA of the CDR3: TGCAGTGTGACAGGGCCAGGGTATAATTCACCCCTCCACTTT.

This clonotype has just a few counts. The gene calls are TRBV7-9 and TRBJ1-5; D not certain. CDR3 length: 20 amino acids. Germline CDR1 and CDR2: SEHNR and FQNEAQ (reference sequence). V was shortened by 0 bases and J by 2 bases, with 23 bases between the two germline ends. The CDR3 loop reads CASSLASKDTYSGGNQPQHF. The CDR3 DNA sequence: TGTGCCAGCAGCTTAGCCTCGAAAGACACATACTCGGGTGGCAATCAGCCCCAGCATTTT. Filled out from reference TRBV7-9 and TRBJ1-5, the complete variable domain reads DTGVSQNPRHKITKRGQNVTFRCDPISEHNRLYWYRQTLGQGPEFLTYFQNEAQLEKSRLLSDRFSAERPKGSFSTLEIQRTEQGDSAMYLCASSLASKDTYSGGNQPQHFGDGTRLSIL.

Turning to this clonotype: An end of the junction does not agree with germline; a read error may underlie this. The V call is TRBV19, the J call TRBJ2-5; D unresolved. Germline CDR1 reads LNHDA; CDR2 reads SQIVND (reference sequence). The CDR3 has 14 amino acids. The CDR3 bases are TGCGCCAGTAGAGCTTCGGAGACGACGGAGACCCAGTACTTC. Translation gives CASRASETTETQYF.